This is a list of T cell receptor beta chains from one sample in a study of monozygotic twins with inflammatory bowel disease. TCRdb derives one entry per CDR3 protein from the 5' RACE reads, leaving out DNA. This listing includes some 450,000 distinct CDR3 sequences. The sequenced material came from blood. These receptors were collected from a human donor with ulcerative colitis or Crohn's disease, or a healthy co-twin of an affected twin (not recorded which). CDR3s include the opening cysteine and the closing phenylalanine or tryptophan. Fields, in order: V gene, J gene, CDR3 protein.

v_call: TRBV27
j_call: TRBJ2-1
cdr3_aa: CASSSMTSGKTYNEQFF

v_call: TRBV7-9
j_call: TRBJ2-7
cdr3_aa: CASSPEGQPNYEQYF

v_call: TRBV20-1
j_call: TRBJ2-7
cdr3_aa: CSARGQGRAYEQYF

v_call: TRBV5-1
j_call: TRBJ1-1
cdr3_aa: CASSLAGVQVNTEAFF

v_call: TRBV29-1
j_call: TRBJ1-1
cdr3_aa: CSLDRNTEAFF

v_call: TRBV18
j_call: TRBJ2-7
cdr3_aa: CASSVFLGQGNHEQYF

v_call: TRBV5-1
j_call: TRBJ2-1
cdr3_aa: CASSPTAGAGGDYNEQFF

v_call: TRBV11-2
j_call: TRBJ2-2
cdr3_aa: CASSTGVYTGELFF

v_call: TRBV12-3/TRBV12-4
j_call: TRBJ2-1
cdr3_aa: CASSLAPGQMYNEQFF

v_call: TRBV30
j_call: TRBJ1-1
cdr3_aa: CAGTQRNTEAFF

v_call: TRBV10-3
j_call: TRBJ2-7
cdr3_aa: CAISDRVSSYEQYF

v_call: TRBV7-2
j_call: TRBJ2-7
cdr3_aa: CASSNSGGLSYEQYF

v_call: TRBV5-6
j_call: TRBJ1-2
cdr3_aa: CASRPTGGETGYTF

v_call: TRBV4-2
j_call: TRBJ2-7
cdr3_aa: CASSQDRKADEQYF

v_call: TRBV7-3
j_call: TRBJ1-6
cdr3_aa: CASSPTGVMDSPLHF

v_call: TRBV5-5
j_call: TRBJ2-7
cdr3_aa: CASSSKGVSSYEQYF

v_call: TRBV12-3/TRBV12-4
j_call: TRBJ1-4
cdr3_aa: CASGTGTGFEKLFF

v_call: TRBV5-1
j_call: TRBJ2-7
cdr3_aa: CASSLISSGYEQYF

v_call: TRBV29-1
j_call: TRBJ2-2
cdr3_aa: CSVRLAGKNTGELFF

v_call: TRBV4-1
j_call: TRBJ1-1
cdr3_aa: CASSHLTRAFF

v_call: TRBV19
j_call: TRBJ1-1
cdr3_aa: CASVEQGFTEAFF

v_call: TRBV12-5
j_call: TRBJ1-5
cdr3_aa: CASGLMDLGNQPQHF

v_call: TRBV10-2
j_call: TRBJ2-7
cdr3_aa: CASSAGSLLSYEQYF

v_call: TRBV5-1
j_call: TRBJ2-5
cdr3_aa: CASSSTGTGFRTQYF

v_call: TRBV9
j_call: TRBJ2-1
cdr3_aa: CASSLPEGASYNEQFF

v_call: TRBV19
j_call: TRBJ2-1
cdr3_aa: CASSIGLVAREQFF

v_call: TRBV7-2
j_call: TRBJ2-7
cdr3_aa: CASSKGLAGASEQYF

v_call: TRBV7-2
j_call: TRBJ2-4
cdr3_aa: CASSPHGGGNIQYF

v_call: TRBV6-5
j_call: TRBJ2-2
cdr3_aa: CASSYSRRTGELFF

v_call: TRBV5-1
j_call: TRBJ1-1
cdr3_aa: CASRLQVQNTEAFF

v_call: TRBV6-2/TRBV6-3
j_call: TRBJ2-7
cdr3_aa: CASSYSGALNYEQYF

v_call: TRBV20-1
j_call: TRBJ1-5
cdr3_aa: CSARTAGAKNQPQHF

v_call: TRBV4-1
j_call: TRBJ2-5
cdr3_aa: CASSSMGTEETQYF

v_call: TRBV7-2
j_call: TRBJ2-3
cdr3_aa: CASSLTMGFGDTQYF

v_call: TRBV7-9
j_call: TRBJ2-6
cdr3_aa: CASSLGTGGSGANVLTF

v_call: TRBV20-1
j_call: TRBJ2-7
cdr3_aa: CSALLGTGLHEQYF

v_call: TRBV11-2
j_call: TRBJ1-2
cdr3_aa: CASSLASGDSYTF

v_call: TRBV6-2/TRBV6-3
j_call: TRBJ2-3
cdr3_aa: CATSMGGVGGDTQYF

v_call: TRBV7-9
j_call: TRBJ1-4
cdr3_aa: CASSGLRTGNEKLFF

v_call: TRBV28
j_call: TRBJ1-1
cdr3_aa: CASGRPTGPWWAFF

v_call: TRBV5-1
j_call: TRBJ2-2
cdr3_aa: CASSFGQGDTGELFF

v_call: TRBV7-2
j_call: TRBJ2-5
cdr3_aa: CASSLGQGWGETQYF

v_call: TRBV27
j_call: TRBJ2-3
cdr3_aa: CASSPRLAGGLTDTQYF

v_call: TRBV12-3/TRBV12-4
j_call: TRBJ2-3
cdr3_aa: CASSFATDTQYF

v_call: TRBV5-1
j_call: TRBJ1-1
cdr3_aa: CASSPRPRGENTEAFF

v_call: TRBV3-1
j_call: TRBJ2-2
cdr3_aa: CASSQMIPNTGELFF

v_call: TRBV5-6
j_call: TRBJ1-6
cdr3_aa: CASSMQDNSPLHF

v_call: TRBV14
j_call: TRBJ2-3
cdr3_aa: CASSQGAALTDTQYF

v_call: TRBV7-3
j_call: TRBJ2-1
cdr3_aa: CASSFSSSAGYNEQFF

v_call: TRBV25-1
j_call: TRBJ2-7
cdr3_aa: CASSGGGPYEQYF